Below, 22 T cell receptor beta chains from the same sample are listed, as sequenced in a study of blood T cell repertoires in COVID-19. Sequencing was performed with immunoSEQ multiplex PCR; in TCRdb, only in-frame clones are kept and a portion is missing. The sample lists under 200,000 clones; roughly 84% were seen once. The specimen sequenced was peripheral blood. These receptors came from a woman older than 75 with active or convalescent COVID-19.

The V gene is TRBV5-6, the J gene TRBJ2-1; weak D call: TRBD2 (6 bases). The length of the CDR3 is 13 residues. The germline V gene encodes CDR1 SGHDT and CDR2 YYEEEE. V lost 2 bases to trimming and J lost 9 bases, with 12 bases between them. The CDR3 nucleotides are TGTGCCAGCAGCTTCTTTCGGCGGGGTGAGCAGTTCTTC. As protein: CASSFFRRGEQFF.

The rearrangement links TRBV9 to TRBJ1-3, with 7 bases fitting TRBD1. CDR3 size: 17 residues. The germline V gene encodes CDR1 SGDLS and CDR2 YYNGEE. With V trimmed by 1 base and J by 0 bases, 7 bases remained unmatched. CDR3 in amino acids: CASSVLAGGSSGNTIYF. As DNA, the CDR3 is TGTGCCAGCAGCGTATTGGCAGGGGGTAGCTCTGGAAACACCATATATTTT. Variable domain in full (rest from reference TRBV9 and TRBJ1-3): DSGVTQTPKHLITATGQRVTLRCSPRSGDLSVYWYQQSLDQGLQFLIQYYNGEERAKGNILERFSAQQFPDLHSELNLSSLELGDSALYFCASSVLAGGSSGNTIYFGEGSWLTVV.

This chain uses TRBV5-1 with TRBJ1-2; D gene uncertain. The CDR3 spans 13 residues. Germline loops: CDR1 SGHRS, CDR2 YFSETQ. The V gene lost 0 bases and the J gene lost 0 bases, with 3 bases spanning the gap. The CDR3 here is CASSLDTNYGYTF. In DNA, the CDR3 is TGCGCCAGCAGCTTGGACACTAACTATGGCTACACCTTC.

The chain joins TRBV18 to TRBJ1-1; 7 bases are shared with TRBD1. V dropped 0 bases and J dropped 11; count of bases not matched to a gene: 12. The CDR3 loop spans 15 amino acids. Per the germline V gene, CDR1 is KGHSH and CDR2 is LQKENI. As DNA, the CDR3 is TGTGCCAGCTCACCACCTAATCCGTCGACAGGGAGCGCTTTCTTT. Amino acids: CASSPPNPSTGSAFF.

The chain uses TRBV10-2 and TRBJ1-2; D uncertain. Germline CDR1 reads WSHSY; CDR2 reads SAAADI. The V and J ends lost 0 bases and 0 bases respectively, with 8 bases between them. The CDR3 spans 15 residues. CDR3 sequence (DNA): TGCGCCAGCAGTGAGTCGAGTATGGCTAACTATGGCTACACCTTC. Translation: CASSESSMANYGYTF.

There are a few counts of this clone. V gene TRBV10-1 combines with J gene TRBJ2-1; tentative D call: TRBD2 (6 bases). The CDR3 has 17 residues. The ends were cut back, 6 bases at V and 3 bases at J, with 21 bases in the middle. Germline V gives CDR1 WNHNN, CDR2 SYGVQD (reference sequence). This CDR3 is CASSAIGVAEDYNEQFF. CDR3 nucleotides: TGCGCCAGCAGCGCTATTGGAGTAGCGGAGGACTACAATGAGCAGTTCTTC.

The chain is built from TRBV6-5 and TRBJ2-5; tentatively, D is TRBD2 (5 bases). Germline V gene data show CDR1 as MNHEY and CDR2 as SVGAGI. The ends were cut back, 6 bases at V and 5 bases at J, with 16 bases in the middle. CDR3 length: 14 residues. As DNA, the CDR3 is TGTGCCAGCAGACCCAGTTTCACGGGGGAGACCCAGTACTTC. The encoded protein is CASRPSFTGETQYF.

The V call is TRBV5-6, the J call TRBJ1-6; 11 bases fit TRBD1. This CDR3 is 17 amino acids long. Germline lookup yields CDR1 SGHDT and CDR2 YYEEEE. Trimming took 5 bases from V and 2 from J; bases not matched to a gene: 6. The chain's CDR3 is CASRTGTGGAYNSPLHF. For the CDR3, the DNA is TGTGCCAGCAGGACGGGGACAGGGGGGGCCTATAATTCACCCCTCCACTTT.

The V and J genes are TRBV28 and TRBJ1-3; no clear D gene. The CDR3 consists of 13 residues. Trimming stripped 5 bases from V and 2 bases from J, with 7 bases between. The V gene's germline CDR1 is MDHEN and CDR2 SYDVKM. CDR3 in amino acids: CASSPSAGNTIYF. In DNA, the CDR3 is TGTGCCAGCAGTCCAAGCGCTGGAAACACCATATATTTT.

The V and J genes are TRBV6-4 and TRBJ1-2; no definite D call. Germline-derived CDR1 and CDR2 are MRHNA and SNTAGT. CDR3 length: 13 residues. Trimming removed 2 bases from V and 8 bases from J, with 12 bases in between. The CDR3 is CASSDGFRGGYTF. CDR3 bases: TGTGCCAGCAGTGACGGTTTCCGAGGGGGCTACACCTTC.

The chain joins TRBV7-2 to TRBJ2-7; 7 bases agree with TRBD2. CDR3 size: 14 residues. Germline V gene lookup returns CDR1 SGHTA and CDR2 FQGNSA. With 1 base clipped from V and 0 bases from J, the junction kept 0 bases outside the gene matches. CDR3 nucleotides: TGTGCCAGCAGCTTAGGGGGGGGCTCCTACGAGCAGTACTTC. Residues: CASSLGGGSYEQYF.

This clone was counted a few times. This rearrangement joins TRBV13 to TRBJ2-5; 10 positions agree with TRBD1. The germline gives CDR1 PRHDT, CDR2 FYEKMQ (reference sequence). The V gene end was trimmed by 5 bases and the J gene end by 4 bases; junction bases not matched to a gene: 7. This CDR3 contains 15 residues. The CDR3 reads CASSPPWTGGETQYF. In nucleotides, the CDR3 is TGTGCCAGCAGCCCTCCCTGGACAGGGGGAGAGACCCAGTACTTC.

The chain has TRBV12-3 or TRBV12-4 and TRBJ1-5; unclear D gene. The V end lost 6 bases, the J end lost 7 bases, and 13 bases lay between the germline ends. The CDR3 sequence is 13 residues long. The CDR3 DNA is TGTGCCAGCAGCCCTCCCCCTCGGCAGCCCCAGCATTTT. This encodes CASSPPPRQPQHF.

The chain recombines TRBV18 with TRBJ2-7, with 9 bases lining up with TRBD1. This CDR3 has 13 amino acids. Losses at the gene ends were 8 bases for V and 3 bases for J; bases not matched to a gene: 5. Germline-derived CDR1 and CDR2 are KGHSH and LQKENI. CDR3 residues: CASTGTGNYEQYF. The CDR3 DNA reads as TGTGCCAGCACCGGGACAGGGAACTACGAGCAGTACTTC.

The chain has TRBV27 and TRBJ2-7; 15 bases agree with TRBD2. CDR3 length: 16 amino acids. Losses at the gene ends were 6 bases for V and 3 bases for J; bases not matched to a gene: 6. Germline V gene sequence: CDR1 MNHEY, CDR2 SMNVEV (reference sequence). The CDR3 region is CASSTGLAGGGYEQYF. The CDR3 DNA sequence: TGTGCCAGCAGCACGGGACTAGCGGGGGGCGGCTACGAGCAGTACTTC.

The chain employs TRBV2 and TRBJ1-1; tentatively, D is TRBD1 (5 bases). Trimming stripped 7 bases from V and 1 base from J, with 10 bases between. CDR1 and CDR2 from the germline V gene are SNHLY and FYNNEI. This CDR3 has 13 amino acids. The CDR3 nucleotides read TGTGCCAGCAAATCCAGGGAGAACACTGAAGCTTTCTTT. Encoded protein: CASKSRENTEAFF.

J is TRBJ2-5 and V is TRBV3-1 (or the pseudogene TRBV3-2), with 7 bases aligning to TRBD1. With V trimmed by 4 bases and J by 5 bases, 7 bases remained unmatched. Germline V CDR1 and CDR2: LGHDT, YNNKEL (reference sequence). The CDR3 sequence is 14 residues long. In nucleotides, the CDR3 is TGTGCCAGCAGCCTGGGACAGCTTATCGAGACCCAGTACTTC. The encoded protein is CASSLGQLIETQYF.

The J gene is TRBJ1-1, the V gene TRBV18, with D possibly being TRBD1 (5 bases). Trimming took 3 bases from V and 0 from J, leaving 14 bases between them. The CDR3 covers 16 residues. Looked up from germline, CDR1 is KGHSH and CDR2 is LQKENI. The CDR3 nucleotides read TGTGCCAGCTCACCCGACAGACCGGCCGTGAACACTGAAGCTTTCTTT. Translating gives CASSPDRPAVNTEAFF.

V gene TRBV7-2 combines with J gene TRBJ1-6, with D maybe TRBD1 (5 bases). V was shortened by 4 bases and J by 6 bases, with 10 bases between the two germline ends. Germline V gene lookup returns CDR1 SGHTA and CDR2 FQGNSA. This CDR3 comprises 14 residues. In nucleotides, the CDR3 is TGTGCCAGCAGCTCTCAGGGTATTAATTCACCCCTCCACTTT. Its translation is CASSSQGINSPLHF.

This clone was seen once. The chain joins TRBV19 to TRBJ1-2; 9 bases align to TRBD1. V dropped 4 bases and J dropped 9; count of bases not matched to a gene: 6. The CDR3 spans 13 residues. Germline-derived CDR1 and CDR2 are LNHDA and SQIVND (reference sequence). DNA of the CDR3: TGTGCCAGTAGTACAACAGGGGGCGCGAGCTACACCTTC. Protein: CASSTTGGASYTF.

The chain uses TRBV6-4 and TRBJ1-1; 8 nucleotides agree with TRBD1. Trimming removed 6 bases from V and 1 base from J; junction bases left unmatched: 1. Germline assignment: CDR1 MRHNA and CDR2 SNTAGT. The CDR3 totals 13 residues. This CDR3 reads CASRGQENTEAFF. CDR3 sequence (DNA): TGTGCCAGCAGGGGACAGGAGAACACTGAAGCTTTCTTT.

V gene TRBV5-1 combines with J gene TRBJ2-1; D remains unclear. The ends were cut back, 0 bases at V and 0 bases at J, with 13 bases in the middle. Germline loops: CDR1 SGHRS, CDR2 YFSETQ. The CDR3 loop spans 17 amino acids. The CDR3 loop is CASSLGYRPSSYNEQFF. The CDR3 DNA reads TGCGCCAGCAGCTTGGGGTACAGACCGAGCTCCTACAATGAGCAGTTCTTC.